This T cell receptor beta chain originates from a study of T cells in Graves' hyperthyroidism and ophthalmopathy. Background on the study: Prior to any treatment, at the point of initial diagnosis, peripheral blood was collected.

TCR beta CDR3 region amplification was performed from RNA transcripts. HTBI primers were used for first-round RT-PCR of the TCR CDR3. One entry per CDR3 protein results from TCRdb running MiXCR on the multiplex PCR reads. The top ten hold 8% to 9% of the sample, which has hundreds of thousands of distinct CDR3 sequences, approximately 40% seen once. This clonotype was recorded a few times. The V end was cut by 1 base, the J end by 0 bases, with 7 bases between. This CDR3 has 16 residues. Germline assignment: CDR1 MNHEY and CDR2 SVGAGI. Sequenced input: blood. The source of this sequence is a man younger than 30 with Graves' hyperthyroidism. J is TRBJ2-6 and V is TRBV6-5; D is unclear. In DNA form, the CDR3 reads TGTGCCAGCAGTTACTATGAAAGCTCTGGGGCCAACGTCCTGACTTTC. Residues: CASSYYESSGANVLTF.